This paragraph covers one T cell receptor (beta chain) sequence. Antigen: not known. The PCR ran on 60 Vbeta and 13 Jbeta primers. Assay: immunoSEQ multiplex PCR; the TCRdb copy retains only in-frame clones and omits some. The sample contains about 200,000 clones, 65% to 85% of which appear only once. Germline CDR1 MDHEN, CDR2 SYDVKM. V lost 4 bases to trimming and J lost 5 bases; unmatched junction nucleotides: 4. This CDR3 comprises 15 residues. The record originates from a study of cytomegalovirus exposure and HLA in healthy donors. Whole-study findings and limits: In a later analysis, TCR association rates varied by HLA locus: DRB1 most, HLA-C fewest.

This chain links TRBV28 with TRBJ1-4; 10 nucleotides agree with TRBD1. Material for sequencing was PBMCs. The clonotype originates from a man aged 45-65 years in good health and CMV-seronegative. The CDR3 DNA is TGTGCCAGCAGTTCGCCGGGACAGGGGAATGAAAAACTGTTTTTT. Its translation: CASSSPGQGNEKLFF.